Described below is a single T cell receptor beta chain sequence and its context. What it binds is not known. This sample is part of a study of T cell responses to AZD1222 COVID-19 vaccine. Study-wide results and caveats: Regions left unmutated in variants are reportedly the target of nearly half of spike-specific TCRs. Baseline seropositivity occurred in only 5 to 7 AZD1222 recipients. It should be noted that donors were predominantly white British and more often female, and clonal diversity was possibly underestimated.

Germline CDR1 and CDR2: SGHKS and YYEKEE (reference sequence). With 10 bases removed from V and 0 bases from J, the gap between germline ends came to 12 bases. This CDR3 is 13 amino acids long. This table comes from immunoSEQ multiplex PCR, and its TCRdb copy is limited to in-frame clones, with some not included. The table has approximately 140,000 clones, 92% seen once. The sequencing here drew on peripheral blood, taken 28 days after the second AZD1222 dose. This TCR was sampled from an adult who received the AZD1222 COVID-19 vaccine. The chain couples TRBV5-5 to TRBJ2-3; D call uncertain. CDR3 amino acids: CASGSPSTDTQYF. The CDR3 DNA reads TGTGCCTCCGGCAGTCCTAGCACAGATACGCAGTATTTT.